This T cell receptor (beta chain) was sequenced for a study of blood T cell repertoires in COVID-19. Clones were read by immunoSEQ multiplex PCR, and TCRdb kept only the in-frame ones, dropping some. The sample lists 150,000 to 200,000 clones; about 86% were seen once. This TCR came from a man in his fifties or sixties with acute or convalescent COVID-19. Sequenced sample: peripheral blood.

The CDR3 DNA reads TGTGCCAGCAGCCAAGTGGGGGGATCTGAAGCTTTCTTT. This encodes CASSQVGGSEAFF. This chain links TRBV3-1 (or the pseudogene TRBV3-2) with TRBJ1-1, with a possible D match to TRBD1 (5 bases). CDR3 length: 13 amino acids. V dropped 1 base and J dropped 6 bases, with 9 bases sitting between them. Germline V gene lookup returns CDR1 LGHDT and CDR2 YNNKEL (reference sequence).